The 12 T cell receptor beta chains below all came from one sample that was sequenced in a study of control samples from healthy donors and cancer patients. Clones were sequenced by immunoSEQ multiplex PCR, and TCRdb holds only the in-frame ones, with some missing. The table has around 120,000 clones, approximately 90% seen once; the top ten hold roughly 3.3%. The material sequenced was blood. The receptors come from a man in his forties or fifties in good health.

About this clone: This sample also contains other DNA sequences that code for the same CDR3. The chain recombines TRBV5-4 with TRBJ2-3; the D gene is possibly TRBD2 (6 bases). The V gene's germline CDR1 is SGHNT and CDR2 YYREEE (reference sequence). The V end lost 0 bases, the J end lost 1 base, and 9 bases lay between the germline ends. This CDR3 has 15 amino acids. Here the CDR3 reads CASSLEGTRTDTQYF. CDR3 coding DNA: TGTGCCAGCAGCTTGGAGGGGACTCGCACAGATACGCAGTATTTT.

This clone has just one count. The gene calls are TRBV30 and TRBJ2-1; TRBD2 is a possible D gene (5 bases). This CDR3 is 12 amino acids long. V dropped 5 bases and J dropped 4 bases, with 9 bases sitting between them. From germline, CDR1 is GTSNPN and CDR2 SVGIG (reference sequence). CDR3 nucleotide sequence: TGTGCCTGGGAGGGAACATACAATGAGCAGTTCTTC. Protein: CAWEGTYNEQFF. Full variable domain (rest looked up from reference TRBV30 and TRBJ2-1): SQTIHQWPATLVQPVGSPLSLECTVEGTSNPNLYWYRQAAGRGLQLLFYSVGIGQISSEVPQNLSASRPQDRQFILSSKKLLLSDSGFYLCAWEGTYNEQFFGPGTRLTVL.

V usage is TRBV19 and J usage is TRBJ2-4; D may match TRBD1 or TRBD2 (5 bases each). Germline V CDR1 and CDR2: LNHDA, SQIVND (reference sequence). V lost 2 bases to trimming and J lost 5 bases, with 10 bases between them. This CDR3 has 14 residues. CDR3 coding DNA: TGTGCCAGTAGTATATCCGGGGCCGAAAACATTCAGTACTTC. Residues: CASSISGAENIQYF.

The rearrangement links TRBV29-1 to TRBJ2-5; D may correspond to TRBD1 or TRBD2 (6 bases each). This CDR3 region has 13 residues. Trimming left V 7 bases short and J 4 bases short, with 16 bases between. Germline V gene sequence: CDR1 SQVTM, CDR2 ANQGSEA. CDR3 sequence: CSASGSRGETQYF. CDR3 in DNA: TGCAGCGCATCCGGGAGCAGGGGAGAGACCCAGTACTTC.

The genes are TRBV13 and TRBJ2-3; D remains unclear. This CDR3 spans 12 amino acids. CDR1 is PRHDT and CDR2 is FYEKMQ in the germline V gene (reference sequence). V was cut by 0 bases and J by 5 bases, with 3 bases left in between. The CDR3, as DNA: TGTGCCAGCAGCTTAGGGGGAGATACGCAGTATTTT. Its protein is CASSLGGDTQYF.

The V gene is TRBV10-1, the J gene TRBJ2-2, with a possible D match to TRBD1 (5 bases). Germline loops: CDR1 WNHNN, CDR2 SYGVQD (reference sequence). V lost 3 bases and J lost 0, with 5 bases in between. The CDR3 length is 14 residues. The CDR3 sequence: CASSEQANTGELFF. The CDR3 DNA is TGCGCCAGCAGTGAACAGGCGAACACCGGGGAGCTGTTTTTT.

The DNA of the CDR3 is TGCGCCAGCAGCCAAGAAAACAGGGGTGAGTCTACCTACAATGAGCAGTTCTTC. Protein product: CASSQENRGESTYNEQFF. The rearrangement uses TRBV4-1 and TRBJ2-1, with TRBD1 identical over 7 bases. Germline trimming cut 0 bases from V and 2 bases from J; bases unmatched to any gene: 10. This CDR3 is built from 18 residues. The germline V gene has CDR1 MGHRA and CDR2 YSYEKL.

This rearrangement joins TRBV15 to TRBJ2-7, with D unresolved. The length of the CDR3 is 15 residues. The V gene lost 4 bases and the J gene lost 5 bases, with 18 bases spanning the gap. Germline V gene lookup returns CDR1 LNHNV and CDR2 YYDKDF (reference sequence). This CDR3 is CATSTDRDLGNEQYF. The CDR3 DNA follows: TGTGCCACCAGCACCGACCGTGACCTTGGGAACGAGCAGTACTTC.

The V call is TRBV6-2 or TRBV6-3, the J call TRBJ2-1; 14 bases are a match to TRBD2. Trimming at V came to 4 bases and at J to 2 bases, leaving 13 bases not matched to a gene. Germline V gene sequence: CDR1 MNHEY, CDR2 SVGEGT. The length of the CDR3 is 20 residues. The CDR3 is CASSFSPGLAGGGAYNEQFF. The CDR3 DNA follows: TGTGCCAGCAGTTTCTCCCCTGGACTAGCGGGGGGAGGGGCCTACAATGAGCAGTTCTTC.

The rearrangement uses TRBV7-8 and TRBJ1-5; D is possibly TRBD1 (6 bases). V lost 8 bases, J lost 1 base, and 18 bases lay in between. CDR3 size: 16 residues. CDR1 SGHVS and CDR2 FQNEAQ come from the germline V gene. Here the CDR3 DNA reads TGTGCCAGCGAACGGACAGCCTATATGAGCAATCAGCCCCAGCATTTT. Its protein product is CASERTAYMSNQPQHF.

CDR3 region: CASSQGLLSVGRPSGPSSYNEQFF. The CDR3 DNA sequence: TGTGCCAGCAGCCAAGGTCTCCTTTCGGTCGGTCGGCCTAGCGGTCCTAGCTCCTACAATGAGCAGTTCTTC. This chain connects TRBV14 to TRBJ2-1, with 7 bases identical to TRBD2. Unmatched junction bases numbered 27, after V lost 1 base and J lost 0 bases. The V gene's germline CDR1 is SGHDN and CDR2 FVKESK. The CDR3 length is 24 residues. The whole variable domain, remainder taken from reference TRBV14 and TRBJ2-1, is EAGVTQFPSHSVIEKGQTVTLRCDPISGHDNLYWYRRVMGKEIKFLLHFVKESKQDESGMPNNRFLAERTGGTYSTLKVQPAELEDSGVYFCASSQGLLSVGRPSGPSSYNEQFFGPGTRLTVL.

The genes are TRBV20-1 and TRBJ1-5; TRBD1 might be the D (6 bases). The CDR3 is 16 amino acids. Germline V CDR1 and CDR2: DFQATT, SNEGSKA (reference sequence). V lost 3 bases to trimming and J lost 3 bases, with 18 bases between them. CDR3 in DNA: TGCAGTGCTAGTCCCGCCAGGGGTGGGGACAATCAGCCCCAGCATTTT. Translating it yields CSASPARGGDNQPQHF.